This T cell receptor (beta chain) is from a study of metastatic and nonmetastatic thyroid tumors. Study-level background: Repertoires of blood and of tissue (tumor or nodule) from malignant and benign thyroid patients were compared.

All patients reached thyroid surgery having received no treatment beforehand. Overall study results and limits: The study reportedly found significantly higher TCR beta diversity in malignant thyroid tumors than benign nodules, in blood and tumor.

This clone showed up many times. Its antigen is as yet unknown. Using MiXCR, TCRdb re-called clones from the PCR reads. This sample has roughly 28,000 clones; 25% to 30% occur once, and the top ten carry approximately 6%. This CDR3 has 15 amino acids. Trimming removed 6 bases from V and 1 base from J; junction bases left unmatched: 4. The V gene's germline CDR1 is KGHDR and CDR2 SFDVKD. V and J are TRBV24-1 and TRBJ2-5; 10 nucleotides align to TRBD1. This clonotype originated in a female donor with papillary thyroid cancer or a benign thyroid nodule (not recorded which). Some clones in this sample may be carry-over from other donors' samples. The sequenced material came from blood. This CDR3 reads CATSPGTGVQETQYF. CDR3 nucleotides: TGTGCCACCAGTCCCGGGACAGGGGTCCAAGAGACCCAGTACTTC.